The 4 T cell receptor beta chains in this list originate from one sample, sequenced in a study of blood T cell repertoires in COVID-19. Clones were sequenced by immunoSEQ multiplex PCR, and TCRdb holds only the in-frame ones, with some missing. The sample lists 250,000 to 400,000 clones, about nine tenths occurring once. Material for sequencing was peripheral blood. These receptors came from a woman in her twenties or thirties with COVID-19, enrolled during active disease.

The V call is TRBV29-1, the J call TRBJ1-2, with D perhaps TRBD1 (6 bases). Germline loops: CDR1 SQVTM, CDR2 ANQGSEA. This CDR3 is built from 16 residues. Trimming cost V 0 bases and J 2 bases, with 16 bases left between them. The chain's CDR3 is CSVEDKRPTGNYGYTF. As DNA, the CDR3 is TGCAGCGTTGAAGATAAACGACCTACAGGGAACTATGGCTACACCTTC.

This clone was picked up a small number of times. CDR3 amino acids: CASSLMGARGYTF. The CDR3 coding sequence is TGTGCCAGCAGTTTAATGGGGGCGCGTGGCTACACCTTC. V gene TRBV28 combines with J gene TRBJ1-2, with a weak D call TRBD1 (6 bases). Germline lookup yields CDR1 MDHEN and CDR2 SYDVKM. Trimming removed 2 bases at V and 7 bases at J, with 11 bases between. The CDR3 extends over 13 amino acids.

The gene calls are TRBV19 and TRBJ1-1; 10 positions agree with TRBD1. CDR3 length equals 15 residues. V was pared by 4 bases and J by 7 bases, with 9 bases of the junction left unmatched. Germline CDR1 is LNHDA and CDR2 is SQIVND (reference sequence). Written as DNA, the CDR3 is TGTGCCAGTAGTAAGAGACAGGGGGCAAGCGTTGAAGCTTTCTTT. Its translation is CASSKRQGASVEAFF.

The chain joins TRBV5-4 to TRBJ1-2; 7 bases line up with TRBD1. Per the germline V gene, CDR1 is SGHNT and CDR2 is YYREEE (reference sequence). The CDR3 has 13 amino acids. After removal of 1 base from V and 7 bases from J, the junction contained 4 bases not matched to a gene. CDR3 nucleotides: TGTGCCAGCAGCTTGCAGGGGGTACGTGGCTACACCTTC. Its translation is CASSLQGVRGYTF.